Given below is one T cell receptor beta chain in context. The CDR3 consists of 12 residues. The ends were cut back, 4 bases at V and 1 base at J, with 7 bases in the middle. In germline, CDR1 is SQVTM, CDR2 ANQGSEA. The data were taken from a study of blood T cells in healthy people across ages. Every sample gave at least 5.5 micrograms of total RNA when it was extracted. A sample-barcoded 5' primer and a J-beta primer mix were used in a second PCR of roughly 7 to 11 cycles. TCRdb re-called the 5' RACE reads through MiXCR, storing one row per CDR3 protein. The sample contains approximately 850,000 distinct CDR3 sequences, roughly 60% of which appear only once.

Source material: blood. The gene calls are TRBV29-1 and TRBJ1-1; D remains unclear. The clonotype comes from a man aged 30 to 45 in good health. The CDR3 DNA sequence: TGCAGCGTTGCGGAAGGGAACACTGAAGCTTTCTTT. This sequence encodes CSVAEGNTEAFF.